This T cell receptor (beta chain) is from a study of cytomegalovirus exposure and HLA in healthy donors (dated by TCRdb to 2016 to 2017). At the level of the whole study: An earlier analysis of some 600 of the donors reported around 280 Gb of sequence data and 117 million unique TCR beta sequences obtained from roughly 180 million T cells. Approximately 330 gigabases of sequencing data and 70 million to 100 million unique TCR sequences made up an early release that covered approximately 620 HLA-typed donors. Of the roughly 420 genotyped donors, approximately 80% were placed in the genetic ancestry cluster associated with self-reported Caucasian donors. The study aimed to test whether signatures of past pathogen exposure could be identified by cataloging public T cell receptors. The study profiled the T cell repertoires of under 850 subjects by immunosequencing and related them to cytomegalovirus serostatus. A separate validation cohort of roughly 130 different subjects was used in addition to the roughly 700-subject first cohort. The study combined high-throughput TCR immunosequencing, statistical association of individual TCRs with disease status, and machine learning to predict cytomegalovirus infection status. To study patterns of TCR occurrence, a later analysis re-analyzed previously published TCR beta repertoires from 666 donors and added high-resolution HLA genotyping. In the later analysis, no new phenotypic data were used to find candidate immune exposures; instead, reliance was placed on TCR beta sequences and their occurrence across donors. To decide whether each TCR beta V gene segment behaved as functional or pseudogenic, an earlier analysis of some 570 of the donors relied on high-throughput TCR beta sequencing. Alongside the repertoire data, information on donor age, sex, ethnicity and CMV serostatus was compiled. Genome-wide SNP genotypes for about three fifths of the 666 donors were used in a later genetic analysis, which treated that subset as a discovery cohort. Every discovery cohort repertoire had been produced on one sequencing platform. Class I and class II HLA loci were covered by the typing at four-digit resolution. Typing coverage differed by locus: A, B, C, DRB1 and DQB1 were typed in roughly 620-630 donors, DQA1 in about 500, DPA1 in around 610, and DPB1 in roughly 450. Because of strong linkage in the cohort, 4 to 6 DR-DQ haplotypes were treated as single units for association and clustering. Among 398 genotyped donors of the cohort, an average of approximately 240,000 unique TCR beta nucleotide sequences were sequenced per donor, roughly 20% of them non-productive. What the authors observed across the whole study: In vitro tests confirmed that three of the cytomegalovirus-associated TCR beta chains recognize cytomegalovirus antigens. CMV serostatus was the only immune exposure information available for the cohort. When HLA alleles, especially DR and DQ, strongly co-occurred, attributing TCR associations to individual alleles was difficult. In both the original and validation cohorts, the classifier was reported to diagnose cytomegalovirus status with high specificity and sensitivity. This cohort had only TCR beta chains sequenced, and the lack of alpha or paired-chain data limited which features could be detected. In a later analysis, several top co-occurrence clusters were reported to appear linked to parvovirus B19, influenza, CMV and Epstein-Barr virus. A later analysis found that most CMV-associated TCR beta chains appeared HLA-restricted, with HLA associations seemingly driven largely by CMV exposure. In the study, 164 TCR beta chains were listed as associated with cytomegalovirus. The sequencing pipeline was judged likely to have produced a cluster of highly shared sequence variants as a technical artifact. In an earlier analysis of several hundred of the donors, most TCR beta V segments were observed in productive rearrangements about 90% or about 30% of the time, broadly matching IMGT annotations. In a later analysis, HLA-associated TCR beta chains were found to be more clonally expanded and to have lower generation probabilities than equally common non-associated chains. According to a later analysis, TCR association rates differed among HLA loci, with DRB1 alleles showing the most associated TCRs and HLA-C alleles showing the fewest. A later genetic analysis associated a missense DCLRE1C variant with V-gene and J-gene trimming of TCR beta chains, and an independent cohort replicated the association. A further reported finding was that TCR beta sequences accurately predicted the HLA-A and HLA-B alleles for most subjects in the first cohort. Linkage disequilibrium might explain the correlated functional status among segregating V segments, but an unknown experimental factor could not be excluded. In a later genetic analysis, fewer N-insertions in productive TCRs were reported among donors in an Asian-associated ancestry cluster than the roughly 640-donor mean. Across donors, most TCR sequences were observed very rarely, whereas some public TCRs were present in many individuals. Roughly uniform sequencing depth across donors was assumed in presence/absence analyses, although this assumption may not hold. HLA typing was unavailable for some donors at each locus, so association tests used only the typed subset. Because the 87-base-pair reads could not distinguish some IMGT-functional V segments, including TRBV6-2 and TRBV6-3, those segments were excluded. In a later analysis, over 15,000 TCR beta sequences were associated with specific HLA alleles at a false discovery rate of 0.05. The authors suggested that the approach could potentially be generalized to other disease states and immunological phenotypes. The earlier analysis of approximately 540 of the donors excluded seventeen rarely observed V segments, including chromosome 9 orphons, because counts were too low.

Worth noting for this clone: No antigen is known for it. No clone much larger than this one lies a single base away; base qualities are absent.

Taken from the germline V gene (reference sequence), the CDR1 and CDR2 loops are MNHEY and SMNVEV. For this chain, trimming is 6 bases at the V end and 9 bases at the J end, and the number of junction bases without a gene match is 19. The CDR3 spans 18 residues, from the cysteine through the phenylalanine. The DNA shown is the 54-base CDR3, in frame from base 1. The cohort comprised 710 or so healthy bone marrow donors. At the time of sampling, all cohort members were nominally healthy, though unrecorded immune exposures were likely present. The donor was CMV seronegative and was included in the group of a few hundred seronegative cohort members. A peripheral blood sample was provided by each donor, and peripheral blood mononuclear cells were used for TCR beta sequencing. Genomic DNA extraction from the blood cell samples was performed with the Qiagen DNeasy Blood Extraction Kit. The method was the immunoSEQ multiplex PCR assay. For the multiplex PCR, a mixture combining 60 forward primers for TCR Vbeta segments and 13 reverse primers for TCR Jbeta segments was used. A multiplex PCR assay on genomic DNA amplified the CDR3 region of rearranged TCR beta genes. On the Illumina HiSeq System, the amplified TCR beta libraries were sequenced as 87-base-pair reads. The authors' analysis ran thus. Across the 666 repertoires, a later analysis counted around 80 million unique TCR beta chains, 9.5 million to 13 million of which were shared by at least two donors. Raw reads were error-corrected and collapsed into unique sequences by a nearest-neighbor algorithm in which closely related sequences were merged to remove PCR and sequencing errors. V, D and J gene segments were assigned by aligning CDR3 sequences to IMGT reference sequences. For a sequence to be retained, a match of at least six nucleotides to both a V gene segment and a J gene segment was required. A rearrangement was called productive if the CDR3 had no stop codons and remained in frame with V and J, and every other rearrangement was called non-productive. CDR3 was defined by IMGT convention, running from the second conserved V-encoded cysteine to the conserved J-encoded phenylalanine. The earlier analysis of about 640 of the donors excluded any sequence lacking an unambiguous match to a single V gene segment. An earlier analysis of a few hundred of the donors called V segments functional above 56.7% productive rearrangements and segregating when the between-donor standard deviation exceeded 5%. A statistical classification framework was developed to diagnose cytomegalovirus status using the catalog of TCR beta chain sequences. In a later analysis, V and J genes were assigned by comparing TCR nucleotide sequences against IMGT/GENE-DB human TR gene sequences. A later analysis assigned CDR3 sequences and most-parsimonious VDJ recombination scenarios with the TCRdist pipeline. In a later analysis, every TCR beta chain was defined by the combination of its CDR3 amino acid sequence and its V-gene family, and reads without a unique V-gene family were dropped. To address suspected cross-contamination and a sequencing artifact, a later analysis removed several hundred highly shared, low-generation-probability nucleotide sequences. In a later analysis, a clonal expansion index was calculated for each public chain from normalized within-repertoire ranks of inferred template counts. In a later analysis, generation probabilities were computed with a VDJ recombination model fitted to out-of-frame rearrangements, and the resulting probabilities were checked against IGoR. A later analysis scored TCR-TCR, TCR-HLA and TCR-CMV co-occurrence with hypergeometric tests, applying a repertoire-size bias correction to TCR pairs. In a later analysis, false discovery rates were estimated by permuting HLA or CMV assignments 20 times. In a later analysis, co-occurring TCRs were grouped using DBSCAN, and TCRdist sequence similarity was added for clustering within HLA-allele-positive subsets. Repertoires with fewer than 30,000 or more than 120,000 public chains were left out of co-occurrence clustering, as were about five repertoires with anomalous nucleotide sharing. This immuneACCESS table, as held by TCRdb, lists in-frame sequences with V and J called but not all clones. Of the missing ones, under half trace to an unresolved V gene in checked studies; the others have no known cause. V, J and clone size are taken as reported in that table, and D and trimming were inferred from the DNA itself. Within this sample are some 89,000 clones, with 75% to 85% of them counted one time only. About 1.9% of the sample lies in the top ten.

The chain is encoded by TRBV27 joined to TRBJ2-1, with 11 central nucleotides matching TRBD2. The sequence was collected from a woman in her 30s in good health and CMV-seronegative. The sample taken for sequencing was PBMCs. The CDR3 is CASRPLTVGTSGSGEQFF. The nucleotide sequence is given as TGTGCCAGCAGACCCCTAACTGTAGGGACTAGCGGCAGCGGTGAGCAGTTCTTC.